This T cell receptor (beta chain) appears in the sequencing data of a study of blood T cell repertoires in COVID-19. Study overall: PBMCs, B-cell-depleted T cells, or T cells were the source of the cDNA or gDNA that made up the material.

Everyone who took part was about 18 to 89 years old, and they came from roughly 25 US areas. The table lists this clone with a few counts. CDR1 and CDR2 (germline): SGHRS, YFSETQ. This CDR3 is built from 13 residues. Trimming took 2 bases from V and 3 from J, leaving 8 bases between them. As originally analysed: Nucleated cell counts were estimated from reference gene primer amplification. The protocol was immunoSEQ multiplex PCR, while the TCRdb copy is restricted to in-frame clones and leaves out a portion. The DNA gave D and trimming, while V, J and clone size come from that table. The sample has about 240,000 clones, around 88% seen once.

The sample was PBMCs or T cells enriched from blood (not recorded which). The clonotype originates from a woman in her 30s who had recovered from COVID-19. This sequence joins TRBV5-1 and TRBJ1-2, with a weak D call TRBD1 (6 bases). CDR3 region: CASSLNRDYGYTF. In DNA, the CDR3 is TGCGCCAGCAGCTTAAACAGGGACTATGGCTACACCTTC.